These T cell receptor beta chains were read from a single sample in a study of early T cells in non-severe SARS-CoV-2 infection. One entry per CDR3 protein results from TCRdb running MiXCR on the 5' RACE reads. This table holds about 24,000 distinct CDR3 sequences, roughly 4.2% found once. The material sequenced was whole blood. These receptors were taken from an adult who was a healthcare worker with PCR-confirmed SARS-CoV-2 infection or an uninfected control (not recorded which). CDR3s include the opening cysteine and the closing phenylalanine or tryptophan. A D gene is named only where the DNA matches it firmly. Some rows have no size entry. The others give once, few or many, or a class for an expanded clone.

many,TRBJ2-7,-,TRBV19,TGTGCCAGTAGTCGTCGACGGACCACCCAATTCTACGAGCAGTACTTC,CASSRRRTTQFYEQYF
many,TRBJ2-3,TRBD2,TRBV7-3,TGTGCCAGCAGCCCGACGGGACTAGCGGGCCTCCCCCCGGATACGCAGTATTTT,CASSPTGLAGLPPDTQYF
many,TRBJ2-2,TRBD1,TRBV6-5,TGTGCCAGCAGATCCTCAGGGGGCCTCGGGGAGCTGTTTTTT,CASRSSGGLGELFF
many,TRBJ1-1,-,TRBV20-1,TGCAGTGCTAGAGAGGGATCGAACACTGAAGCTTTCTTT,CSAREGSNTEAFF
-,TRBJ1-5,-,TRBV28,TGTGCCAGCAGTTTCCCCCTTGGGGTCCTTAATCAGCCCCAGCATTTT,CASSFPLGVLNQPQHF
few,TRBJ2-7,-,TRBV5-4,TGTGCCAGCAGCTTGGATCTAGGACCCTACGAGCAGTACTTC,CASSLDLGPYEQYF
-,TRBJ2-3,-,TRBV20-1,TGCAGTGCTAGAGATCAAGCGGCTAGCACAGATACGCAGTATTTT,CSARDQAASTDTQYF
few,TRBJ2-7,-,TRBV7-2,TGTGCCAGCAGCCCCACAGGGTCTCGAGAGCAGTACTTC,CASSPTGSREQYF
many,TRBJ2-3,TRBD1,TRBV12-3/TRBV12-4,TGTGCCAGCAGTTTCTTCACAGGGGTTGGGACAGATACGCAGTATTTT,CASSFFTGVGTDTQYF
-,TRBJ2-7,-,TRBV30,TGTGCCTGGAGTCAGGCAGGCTACGAGCAGTACTTC,CAWSQAGYEQYF
many,TRBJ2-3,-,TRBV5-1,TGCGCCAGCAGCTTGGGTCTTGGGGCAGATACGCAGTATTTT,CASSLGLGADTQYF
-,TRBJ2-2,-,TRBV6-5,TGTGCCAGCAGTTACGACTCCCCGAGGGAGCTGTTTTTT,CASSYDSPRELFF
many,TRBJ1-5,-,TRBV7-9,TGTGCCAGCAGCCTAGACGTGTTACAGCCCCAGCATTTT,CASSLDVLQPQHF
many,TRBJ1-2,TRBD1,TRBV27,TGTGCCAGCAGTTTATTTCTCGGACAGGGGGCAGCCTCAGCTGATGGCTACACCTTC,CASSLFLGQGAASADGYTF
-,TRBJ1-1,-,TRBV29-1,TGCAGCGCCCGGGAGGTTGAAGCCGAAGCTTTCTTT,CSAREVEAEAFF
many,TRBJ2-7,-,TRBV18,TGTGCCAGCTCACCCGAGGGGTCCTACGAGCAGTACTTC,CASSPEGSYEQYF
-,TRBJ2-6,-,TRBV7-3,TGTGCCAGCAGCTTATCCAGTGATGGCGGGGCGTCTTTC,CASSLSSDGGASF
many,TRBJ2-3,-,TRBV29-1,TGCAGCGTTGAAGATTCGGTAGCAGATACGCAGTATTTT,CSVEDSVADTQYF
few,TRBJ2-2,-,TRBV7-9,TGTGCCAGCACCGTGGGGTCGGGCACCGGGGAGCTGTTTTTT,CASTVGSGTGELFF
few,TRBJ2-7,TRBD1,TRBV30,TGTGCCTGGAGTACTCCGACAGGGCCCCAAGCCTACGAGCAGTACTTC,CAWSTPTGPQAYEQYF
many,TRBJ1-1,-,TRBV15,TGTGCCACCTCCTTCGGCCGGACTGAAGCTTTCTTT,CATSFGRTEAFF
many,TRBJ2-1,-,TRBV11-2,TGTGCCAGCAGCTCTCGGCGGGAAATCAATGAGCAGTTCTTC,CASSSRREINEQFF
many,TRBJ2-7,-,TRBV6-5,TGTGCCAGCAGTTACTCAGTCGTCGGCAGTACCTACGAGCAGTACTTC,CASSYSVVGSTYEQYF
many,TRBJ2-1,TRBD2,TRBV19,TGTGCCAGTAGTCCGGACCTAGCGGGAGGCGGAAATGAGCAGTTCTTC,CASSPDLAGGGNEQFF
many,TRBJ1-6,-,TRBV7-6,TGTGCCAGCAGCTTGGGGGGGGCGAGATCACCCCTCCACTTT,CASSLGGARSPLHF
few,TRBJ1-5,TRBD1,TRBV18,TGTGCCAGCTCACCGGGACAGAGCAATCAGCCCCAGCATTTT,CASSPGQSNQPQHF
medium-sized,TRBJ1-2,-,TRBV6-6,TGTGCCAGCAGTTTAATCGATGGCTCCTATGGCTACACCTTC,CASSLIDGSYGYTF
many,TRBJ1-1,TRBD1,TRBV4-1,TGCGCCAGCAGCCAAGGCCCGGGACAGCGCAGGGCCGCTTTCTTT,CASSQGPGQRRAAFF
many,TRBJ2-1,-,TRBV28,TGTGCCAGCAGTTTAGGGCTAGTCGAAATAGGTGAGCAGTTCTTC,CASSLGLVEIGEQFF
-,TRBJ1-1,-,TRBV7-9,TGTGCCAGCAGCATTACGGGGAACACTGAAGCTTTCTTT,CASSITGNTEAFF
many,TRBJ2-5,-,TRBV11-2,TGTGCCAGCAGTTCGTGGCGGGATCAGACCCCGGGGACCCAGTACTTC,CASSSWRDQTPGTQYF